The 21 T cell receptor beta chains in this list originate from one sample, sequenced in a study of shared clonotypes between healthy human individuals. The repertoire was sequenced with immunoSEQ multiplex PCR; TCRdb's copy has only in-frame clones and lacks some. This sample has around 720,000 clones, with around three quarters found just once. Specimen: memory CD4+ T cells sorted from blood. Subset given: CD45RA-negative fraction. The origin of the receptors is a woman in her twenties or thirties in good health.

A remark on this clone: A much more abundant neighbour one base away suggests this may be a read error. This sample includes further DNA sequences coding for the same CDR3. The rearrangement links TRBV5-1 to TRBJ2-1, with 9 bases aligning to TRBD1. From germline, CDR1 is SGHRS and CDR2 YFSETQ. V dropped 2 bases and J dropped 3; count of bases not matched to a gene: 3. CDR3 length: 15 amino acids. CDR3 residues: CASSLGDRDYNEQFF. The CDR3 coding sequence is TGCGCCAGCAGCTTAGGGGACAGGGACTACAATGAGCAGTTCTTC.

The J gene is TRBJ1-3, the V gene TRBV19; 8 bases are a match to TRBD1. Germline CDR1 and CDR2: LNHDA and SQIVND (reference sequence). V was clipped by 8 bases and J by 0 bases; unmatched bases: 9. The CDR3 runs 16 residues. For the CDR3, the DNA is TGTGCCAGTCAGTTCCGGGACAGGTTCTCTGGAAACACCATATATTTT. Its protein product is CASQFRDRFSGNTIYF.

The rearrangement links TRBV4-1 to TRBJ1-2; TRBD1 is a possible D gene (6 bases). This CDR3 is built from 15 residues. The ends were cut back, 4 bases at V and 7 bases at J, with 19 bases in the middle. Germline V lookup: CDR1 MGHRA, CDR2 YSYEKL. The CDR3, as DNA: TGCGCCAGCAGCCCACAGGGACGACGGGAGCGTGGCTACACCTTC. Its protein product is CASSPQGRRERGYTF.

V and J are TRBV7-3 and TRBJ2-3; 7 positions match TRBD1. The CDR3 extends over 14 amino acids. V was clipped by 5 bases and J by 5 bases; unmatched bases: 7. The V gene's germline CDR1 is SGHTA and CDR2 FQGTGA. The CDR3 is CASSVGQDRDTQYF. In nucleotides, the CDR3 is TGTGCCAGCAGCGTCGGACAGGATCGAGATACGCAGTATTTT.

In this sample, this clone turned up once. The chain is built from TRBV27 and TRBJ2-3; D is possibly TRBD1 or TRBD2 (6 bases each). CDR3 length: 15 amino acids. Germline CDR1 and CDR2: MNHEY and SMNVEV (reference sequence). Trimming stripped 5 bases from V and 7 bases from J, with 19 bases between. The CDR3 loop is CASSPRGRGTNTQYF. DNA for the CDR3: TGTGCCAGCAGTCCCCGGGGGCGGGGAACAAATACGCAGTATTTT.

This clone was seen a handful of times. CDR3 sequence reads: CASRWSKGARGGYTF. The CDR3 nucleotides read TGTGCCAGCCGATGGTCTAAGGGGGCGCGGGGAGGCTACACCTTC. The V gene is TRBV6-5, the J gene TRBJ1-2, with 7 nucleotides matching TRBD1. CDR3 length: 15 amino acids. V lost 8 bases to trimming and J lost 8 bases; unmatched junction nucleotides: 17. Germline V CDR1 and CDR2: MNHEY, SVGAGI.

This rearrangement joins TRBV5-4 to TRBJ2-7; D is perhaps TRBD2 (5 bases). The CDR3 contains 13 residues. Germline V gene sequence: CDR1 SGHNT, CDR2 YYREEE (reference sequence). V shed 4 bases and J shed 4 bases, with 12 bases lying between them. CDR3 coding DNA: TGTGCCAGCAGCCGGACTGGCTCGTACGAGCAGTACTTC. This codes for CASSRTGSYEQYF.

The gene calls are TRBV9 and TRBJ2-5; 8 bases line up with TRBD2. With 3 bases clipped from V and 5 bases from J, the junction kept 6 bases outside the gene matches. Germline values: CDR1 SGDLS, CDR2 YYNGEE. The CDR3 has 14 residues. The CDR3 here is CASSDLAGTETQYF. The CDR3 region has the DNA TGTGCCAGCAGCGACTTAGCGGGAACGGAGACCCAGTACTTC.

The CDR3, as DNA: TGTGCCACCAGCCAGGGAGGTTCTTCAGAGACCCAGTACTTC. It translates to CATSQGGSSETQYF. V usage is TRBV15 and J usage is TRBJ2-5, with D possibly TRBD2 on 6 matching bases. V dropped 5 bases and J dropped 4 bases, with 14 bases sitting between them. Looked up from germline, CDR1 is LNHNV and CDR2 is YYDKDF (reference sequence). This CDR3 has 14 amino acids.

The sample holds one count of this clone. The chain couples TRBV6-5 to TRBJ2-2, with D tentatively TRBD1 or TRBD2 (5 bases each). Trimming shortened V by 6 bases and J by 5 bases, and 10 bases separated the two germline ends. Germline V gene sequence: CDR1 MNHEY, CDR2 SVGAGI. The CDR3 has 13 amino acids. DNA of the CDR3: TGTGCCAGCAGCCACGAGGGGACCGGGGAGCTGTTTTTT. This translates into CASSHEGTGELFF.

In regard to this clone: This same CDR3 is encoded by further DNA sequences in the sample. This chain connects TRBV27 to TRBJ1-5; D remains unclear. Trimming cost V 1 base and J 4 bases, with 5 bases left between them. Germline values: CDR1 MNHEY, CDR2 SMNVEV (reference sequence). CDR3 length: 13 residues. CDR3 nucleotides: TGTGCCAGCAGTTTATACATTAATCAGCCCCAGCATTTT. Amino acid sequence: CASSLYINQPQHF.

This clone was detected a few times. The chain's CDR3 is CASKRDGGDTQYF. The CDR3 bases are TGTGCCAGCAAACGGGACGGTGGAGATACGCAGTATTTT. This chain links TRBV2 with TRBJ2-3, with D perhaps assigned TRBD1 or TRBD2 (5 bases each). Trimming removed 7 bases from V and 5 bases from J, with 13 bases in between. The CDR3 runs 13 residues. Looked up from germline, CDR1 is SNHLY and CDR2 is FYNNEI. The full variable domain, in which reference TRBV2 and TRBJ2-3 provide the parts outside the CDR3, is EPEVTQTPSHQVTQMGQEVILRCVPISNHLYFYWYRQILGQKVEFLVSFYNNEISEKSEIFDDQFSVERPDGSNFTLKIRSTKLEDSAMYFCASKRDGGDTQYFGPGTRLTVL.

This clone was detected a few times. The J gene is TRBJ1-5, the V gene TRBV30, with 10 bases aligning to TRBD1. CDR1 is GTSNPN and CDR2 is SVGIG in the germline V gene (reference sequence). The CDR3 is 13 residues long. With V trimmed by 5 bases and J by 9 bases, 7 bases remained unmatched. DNA of the CDR3: TGTGCCTGGGGGACAGGGGTGTCCTGGCCCCAGCATTTT. This encodes CAWGTGVSWPQHF.

V usage is TRBV28 and J usage is TRBJ1-1; TRBD1 matches 8 bases. The CDR3 has 16 residues. Germline-derived CDR1 and CDR2 are MDHEN and SYDVKM. Trimming cost V 5 bases and J 1 base; bases outside gene matches: 9. The DNA for the CDR3 is TGTGCCAGCAGTCCGACCCGGACAGGGTGGAACACTGAAGCTTTCTTT. Translation: CASSPTRTGWNTEAFF.

The rearrangement uses TRBV7-9 and TRBJ2-2; D is unresolved. This CDR3 has 16 amino acids. V lost 4 bases, J lost 7 bases, and 19 bases lay in between. CDR1 is SEHNR, CDR2 FQNEAQ, per germline (reference sequence). CDR3 protein: CASSYPGLSEGGELFF. CDR3 DNA sequence: TGTGCCAGCAGCTACCCGGGCCTCTCCGAAGGCGGGGAGCTGTTTTTT.

This clone was detected only a few times. V gene TRBV2 combines with J gene TRBJ2-5; D call uncertain. Trimming pared 9 bases from V and 4 bases from J, leaving 9 bases between. Germline CDR1 and CDR2: SNHLY and FYNNEI. The CDR3 is made up of 11 amino acids. CDR3 protein: CARGVLETQYF. The CDR3 coding sequence is TGTGCCAGGGGCGTTTTAGAGACCCAGTACTTC.

About this clone: In the same sample, other DNA sequences code for this CDR3. This sequence joins TRBV5-6 and TRBJ1-1; tentative D call: TRBD1 (6 bases). Trimming took 5 bases from V and 0 from J, leaving 8 bases between them. The CDR3 is 13 amino acids. The germline V gene encodes CDR1 SGHDT and CDR2 YYEEEE. The CDR3 sequence is CASRTGMNTEAFF. The CDR3 DNA reads as TGTGCCAGCAGGACAGGAATGAACACTGAAGCTTTCTTT.

The chain is built from TRBV28 and TRBJ1-2; weak D call: TRBD1 (5 bases). Germline CDR1 MDHEN, CDR2 SYDVKM. The CDR3 consists of 15 residues. Trimming stripped 2 bases from V and 4 bases from J, with 14 bases between. CDR3 DNA: TGTGCCAGCAGTTTACCAGGGAGGGTAGGCTATGGCTACACCTTC. It is translated as CASSLPGRVGYGYTF.

This clone was observed at least ten times. This sequence joins TRBV2 and TRBJ1-1; tentative D call: TRBD1 (5 bases). Germline V gene lookup returns CDR1 SNHLY and CDR2 FYNNEI. The V end was cut by 0 bases, the J end by 1 base, with 9 bases between. There are 15 residues in the CDR3. CDR3 in amino acids: CASSEAIGGNTEAFF. In nucleotides, the CDR3 is TGTGCCAGCAGTGAAGCGATTGGGGGGAACACTGAAGCTTTCTTT. The full variable domain, rest sourced from reference TRBV2 and TRBJ1-1, is EPEVTQTPSHQVTQMGQEVILRCVPISNHLYFYWYRQILGQKVEFLVSFYNNEISEKSEIFDDQFSVERPDGSNFTLKIRSTKLEDSAMYFCASSEAIGGNTEAFFGQGTRLTVV.

The V gene is TRBV7-9, the J gene TRBJ2-2; no clear D. V lost 2 bases to trimming and J lost 6 bases, with 13 bases between them. Germline V gives CDR1 SEHNR, CDR2 FQNEAQ (reference sequence). The CDR3 totals 15 residues. CDR3: CASSLLATQAGELFF. The CDR3 region has the DNA TGTGCCAGCAGCTTACTTGCGACGCAGGCCGGGGAGCTGTTTTTT.

The chain carries TRBV28 and TRBJ2-5; a possible D gene is TRBD2 (6 bases). The CDR3 totals 15 residues. The germline V gene encodes CDR1 MDHEN and CDR2 SYDVKM. The V end was cut by 4 bases, the J end by 0 bases, with 12 bases between. The CDR3 DNA reads TGTGCCAGCAGTTCAATATGGGACTACCAAGAGACCCAGTACTTC. Amino acids: CASSSIWDYQETQYF.